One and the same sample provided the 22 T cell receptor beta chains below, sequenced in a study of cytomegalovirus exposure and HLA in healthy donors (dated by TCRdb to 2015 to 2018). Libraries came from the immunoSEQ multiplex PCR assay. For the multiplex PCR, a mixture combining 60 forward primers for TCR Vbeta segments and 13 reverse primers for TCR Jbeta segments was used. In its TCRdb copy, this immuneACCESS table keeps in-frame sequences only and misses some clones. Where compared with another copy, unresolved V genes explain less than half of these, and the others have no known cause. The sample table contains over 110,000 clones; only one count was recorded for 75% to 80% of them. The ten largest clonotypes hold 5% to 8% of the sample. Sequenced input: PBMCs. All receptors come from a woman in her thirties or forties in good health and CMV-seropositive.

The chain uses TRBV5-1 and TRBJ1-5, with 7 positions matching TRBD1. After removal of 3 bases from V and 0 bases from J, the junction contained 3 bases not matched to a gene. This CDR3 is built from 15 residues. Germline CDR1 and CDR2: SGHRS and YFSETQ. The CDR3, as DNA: TGCGCCAGCAGCTGGGGACAGTATAGCAATCAGCCCCAGCATTTT. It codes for CASSWGQYSNQPQHF.

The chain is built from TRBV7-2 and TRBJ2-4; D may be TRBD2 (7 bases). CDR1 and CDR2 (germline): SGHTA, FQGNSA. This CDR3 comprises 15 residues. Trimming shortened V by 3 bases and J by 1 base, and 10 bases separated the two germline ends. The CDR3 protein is CASSLGGAAKNIQYF. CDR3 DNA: TGTGCCAGCAGCTTGGGGGGGGCGGCCAAAAACATTCAGTACTTC.

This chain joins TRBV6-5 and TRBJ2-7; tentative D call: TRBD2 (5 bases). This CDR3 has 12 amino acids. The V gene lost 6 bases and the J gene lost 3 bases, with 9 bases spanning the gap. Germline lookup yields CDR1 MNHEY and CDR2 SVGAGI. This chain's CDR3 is CASSPAGYEQYF. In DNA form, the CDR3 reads TGTGCCAGCAGCCCGGCGGGCTACGAGCAGTACTTC.

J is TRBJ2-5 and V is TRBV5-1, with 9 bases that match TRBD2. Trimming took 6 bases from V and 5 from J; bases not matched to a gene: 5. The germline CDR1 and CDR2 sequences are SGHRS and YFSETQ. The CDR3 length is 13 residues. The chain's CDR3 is CASTSGIRETQYF. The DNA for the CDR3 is TGCGCCAGCACTAGCGGGATACGGGAGACCCAGTACTTC.

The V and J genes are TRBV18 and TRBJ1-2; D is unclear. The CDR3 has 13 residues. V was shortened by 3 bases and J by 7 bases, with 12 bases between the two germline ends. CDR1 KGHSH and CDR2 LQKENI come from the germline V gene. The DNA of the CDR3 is TGTGCCAGCTCACCCGAGGGCGCCCGTGGCTACACCTTC. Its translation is CASSPEGARGYTF.

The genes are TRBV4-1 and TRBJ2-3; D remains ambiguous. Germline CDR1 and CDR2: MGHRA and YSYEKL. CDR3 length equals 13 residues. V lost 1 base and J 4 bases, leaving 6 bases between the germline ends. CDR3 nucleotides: TGCGCCAGCAGCCAAGGAGATGCAGATACGCAGTATTTT. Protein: CASSQGDADTQYF.

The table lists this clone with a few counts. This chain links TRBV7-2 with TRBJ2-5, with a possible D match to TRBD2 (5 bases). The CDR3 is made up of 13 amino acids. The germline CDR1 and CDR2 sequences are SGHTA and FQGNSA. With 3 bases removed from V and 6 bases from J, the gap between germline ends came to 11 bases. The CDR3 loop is CASSFGEKKTQYF. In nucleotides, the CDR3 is TGTGCCAGCAGCTTCGGGGAGAAAAAGACCCAGTACTTC.

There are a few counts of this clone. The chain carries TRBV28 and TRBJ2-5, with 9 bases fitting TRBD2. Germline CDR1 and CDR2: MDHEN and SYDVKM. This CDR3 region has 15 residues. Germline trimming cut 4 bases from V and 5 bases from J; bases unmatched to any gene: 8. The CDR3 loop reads CASSSAGTSRETQYF. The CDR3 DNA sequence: TGTGCCAGCAGTTCCGCCGGGACTAGCCGGGAGACCCAGTACTTC.

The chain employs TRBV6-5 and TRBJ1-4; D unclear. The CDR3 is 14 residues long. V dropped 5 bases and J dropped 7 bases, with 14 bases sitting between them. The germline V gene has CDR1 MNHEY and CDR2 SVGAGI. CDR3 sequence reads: CASSLGGRGEKLFF. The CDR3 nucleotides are TGTGCCAGCAGTCTTGGAGGGCGAGGTGAAAAACTGTTTTTT.

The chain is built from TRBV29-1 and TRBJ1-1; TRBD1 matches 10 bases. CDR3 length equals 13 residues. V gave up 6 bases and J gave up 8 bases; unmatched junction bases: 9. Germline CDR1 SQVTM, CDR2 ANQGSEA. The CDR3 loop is CSVLRGTGEEAFF. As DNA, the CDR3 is TGCAGCGTCCTTAGGGGGACAGGGGAGGAAGCTTTCTTT.

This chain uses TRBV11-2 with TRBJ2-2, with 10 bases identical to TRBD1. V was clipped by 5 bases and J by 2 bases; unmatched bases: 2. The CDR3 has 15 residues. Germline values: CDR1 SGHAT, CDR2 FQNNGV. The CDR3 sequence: CASSQTGGNTGELFF. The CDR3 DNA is TGTGCCAGCAGCCAGACAGGGGGCAACACCGGGGAGCTGTTTTTT.

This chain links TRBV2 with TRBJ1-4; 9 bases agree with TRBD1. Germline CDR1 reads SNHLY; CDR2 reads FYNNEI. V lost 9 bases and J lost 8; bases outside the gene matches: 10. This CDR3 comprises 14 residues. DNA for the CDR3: TGTGCCAGTCGCTCAGGGACAGGGACCGAAAAACTGTTTTTT. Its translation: CASRSGTGTEKLFF.

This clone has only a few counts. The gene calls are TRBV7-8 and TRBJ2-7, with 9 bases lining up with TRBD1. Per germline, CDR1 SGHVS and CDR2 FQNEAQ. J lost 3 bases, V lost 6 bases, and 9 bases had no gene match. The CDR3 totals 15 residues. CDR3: CASSKSRDRVYEQYF. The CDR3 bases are TGTGCCAGCAGTAAAAGCCGGGACAGGGTCTACGAGCAGTACTTC.

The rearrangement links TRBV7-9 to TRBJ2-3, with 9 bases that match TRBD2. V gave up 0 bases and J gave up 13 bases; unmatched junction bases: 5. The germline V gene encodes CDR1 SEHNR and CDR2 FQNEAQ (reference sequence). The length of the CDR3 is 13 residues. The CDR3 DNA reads TGTGCCAGCAGCTTAGCGGGGACTAGCTGGGAGTATTTT. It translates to CASSLAGTSWEYF.

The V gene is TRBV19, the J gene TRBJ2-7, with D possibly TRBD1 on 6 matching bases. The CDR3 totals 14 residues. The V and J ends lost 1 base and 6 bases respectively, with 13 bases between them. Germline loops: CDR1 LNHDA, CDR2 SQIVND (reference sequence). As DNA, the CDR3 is TGTGCCAGTAGTATAGGGGGACAATGGGGCGAGCAGTACTTC. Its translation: CASSIGGQWGEQYF.

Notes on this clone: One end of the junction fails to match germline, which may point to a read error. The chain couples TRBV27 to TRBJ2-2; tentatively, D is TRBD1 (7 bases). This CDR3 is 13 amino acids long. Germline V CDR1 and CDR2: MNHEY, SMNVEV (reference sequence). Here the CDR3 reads CEGSSRGDWELFF. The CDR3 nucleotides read TGCGAGGGATCTAGCAGGGGGGACTGGGAGCTGTTTTTT.

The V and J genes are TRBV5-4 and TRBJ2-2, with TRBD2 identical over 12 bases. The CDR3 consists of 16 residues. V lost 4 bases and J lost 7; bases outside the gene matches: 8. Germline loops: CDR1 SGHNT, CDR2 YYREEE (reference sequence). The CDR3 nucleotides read TGTGCCAGCAGCGCCCCGGGACTAGCGGGCCACGGGGAGCTGTTTTTT. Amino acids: CASSAPGLAGHGELFF.

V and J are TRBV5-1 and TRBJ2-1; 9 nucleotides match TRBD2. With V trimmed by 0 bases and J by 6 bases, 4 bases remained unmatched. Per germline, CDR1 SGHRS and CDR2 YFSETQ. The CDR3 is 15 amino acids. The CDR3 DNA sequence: TGCGCCAGCAGCTTGGAACTAGCGGGCCTCAATGAGCAGTTCTTC. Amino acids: CASSLELAGLNEQFF.

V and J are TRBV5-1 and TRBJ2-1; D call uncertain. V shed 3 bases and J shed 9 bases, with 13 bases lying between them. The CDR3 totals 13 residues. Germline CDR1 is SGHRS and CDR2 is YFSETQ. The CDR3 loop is CASSSPSLREQFF. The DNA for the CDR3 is TGCGCCAGCAGCTCCCCTTCACTGCGTGAGCAGTTCTTC.

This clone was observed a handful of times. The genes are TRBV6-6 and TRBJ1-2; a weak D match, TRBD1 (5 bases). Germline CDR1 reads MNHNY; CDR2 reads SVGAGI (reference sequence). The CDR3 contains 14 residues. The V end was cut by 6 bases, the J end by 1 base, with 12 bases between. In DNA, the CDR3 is TGTGCCAGCAGGCGGGACGCCTTTAACTATGGCTACACCTTC. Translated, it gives CASRRDAFNYGYTF.

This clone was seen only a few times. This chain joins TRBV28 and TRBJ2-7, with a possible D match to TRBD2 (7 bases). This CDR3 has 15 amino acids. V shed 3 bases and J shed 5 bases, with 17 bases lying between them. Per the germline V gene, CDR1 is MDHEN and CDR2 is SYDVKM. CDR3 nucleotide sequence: TGTGCCAGCAGTTTCGGGGGACGGGGGGCCGACGAGCAGTACTTC. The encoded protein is CASSFGGRGADEQYF. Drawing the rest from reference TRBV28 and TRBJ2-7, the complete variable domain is DVKVTQSSRYLVKRTGEKVFLECVQDMDHENMFWYRQDPGLGLRLIYFSYDVKMKEKGDIPEGYSVSREKKERFSLILESASTNQTSMYLCASSFGGRGADEQYFGPGTRLTVT.

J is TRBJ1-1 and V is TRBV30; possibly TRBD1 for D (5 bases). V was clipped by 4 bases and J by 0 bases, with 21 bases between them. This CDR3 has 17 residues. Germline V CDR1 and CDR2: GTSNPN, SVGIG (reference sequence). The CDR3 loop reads CAWNPFVTGVVNTEAFF. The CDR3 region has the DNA TGTGCCTGGAACCCCTTCGTCACAGGAGTGGTGAACACTGAAGCTTTCTTT.